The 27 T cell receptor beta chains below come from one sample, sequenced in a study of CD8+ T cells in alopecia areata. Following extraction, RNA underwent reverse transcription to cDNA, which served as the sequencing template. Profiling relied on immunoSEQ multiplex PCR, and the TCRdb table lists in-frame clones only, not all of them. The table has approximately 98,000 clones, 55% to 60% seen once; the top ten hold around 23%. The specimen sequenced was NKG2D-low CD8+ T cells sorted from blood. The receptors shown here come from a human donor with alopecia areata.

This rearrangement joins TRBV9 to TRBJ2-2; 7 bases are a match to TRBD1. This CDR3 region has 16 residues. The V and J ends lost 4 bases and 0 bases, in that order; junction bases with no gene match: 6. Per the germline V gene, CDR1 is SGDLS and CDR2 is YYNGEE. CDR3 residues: CASSSRQGPNTGELFF. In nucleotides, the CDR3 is TGTGCCAGCAGCTCTCGACAGGGCCCGAACACCGGGGAGCTGTTTTTT.

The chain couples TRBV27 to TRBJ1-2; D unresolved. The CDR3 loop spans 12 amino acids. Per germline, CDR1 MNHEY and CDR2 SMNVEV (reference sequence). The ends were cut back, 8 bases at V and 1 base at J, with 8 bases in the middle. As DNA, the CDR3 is TGTGCCAGCGGAGACATTAACTATGGCTACACCTTC. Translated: CASGDINYGYTF.

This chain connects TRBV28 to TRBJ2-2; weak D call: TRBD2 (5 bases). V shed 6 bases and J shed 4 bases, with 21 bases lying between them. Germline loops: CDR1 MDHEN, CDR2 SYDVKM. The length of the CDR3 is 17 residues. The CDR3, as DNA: TGTGCCAGCAGACTCGGGAAGGGCCCGTTAGGCACCGGGGAGCTGTTTTTT. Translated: CASRLGKGPLGTGELFF.

The DNA for the CDR3 is TGTGCCAGCCGCATAGCGAACACTGAAGCTTTCTTT. It translates to CASRIANTEAFF. The chain carries TRBV7-9 and TRBJ1-1; D is undetermined. The CDR3 extends over 12 amino acids. V was shortened by 8 bases and J by 1 base, with 8 bases between the two germline ends. The germline CDR1 and CDR2 sequences are SEHNR and FQNEAQ (reference sequence). The full variable domain, with the rest looked up from reference TRBV7-9 and TRBJ1-1, is DTGVSQNPRHKITKRGQNVTFRCDPISEHNRLYWYRQTLGQGPEFLTYFQNEAQLEKSRLLSDRFSAERPKGSFSTLEIQRTEQGDSAMYLCASRIANTEAFFGQGTRLTVV.

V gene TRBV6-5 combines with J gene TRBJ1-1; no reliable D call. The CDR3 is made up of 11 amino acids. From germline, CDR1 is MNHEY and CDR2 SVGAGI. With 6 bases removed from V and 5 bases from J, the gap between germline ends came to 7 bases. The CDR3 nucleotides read TGTGCCAGCAGGGTTGCTACTGAAGCTTTCTTT. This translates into CASRVATEAFF.

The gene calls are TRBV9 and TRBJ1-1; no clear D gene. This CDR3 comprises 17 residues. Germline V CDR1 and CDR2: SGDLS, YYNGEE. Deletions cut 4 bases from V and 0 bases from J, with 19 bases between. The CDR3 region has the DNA TGTGCCAGCAGCCCTGAAGCCGCATTAGTTTTGAACACTGAAGCTTTCTTT. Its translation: CASSPEAALVLNTEAFF.

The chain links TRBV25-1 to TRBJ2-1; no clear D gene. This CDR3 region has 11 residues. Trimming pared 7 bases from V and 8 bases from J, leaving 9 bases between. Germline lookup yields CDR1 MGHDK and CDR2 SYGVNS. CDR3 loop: CASTRMYEQFF. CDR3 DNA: TGTGCCAGCACCCGAATGTATGAGCAGTTCTTC.

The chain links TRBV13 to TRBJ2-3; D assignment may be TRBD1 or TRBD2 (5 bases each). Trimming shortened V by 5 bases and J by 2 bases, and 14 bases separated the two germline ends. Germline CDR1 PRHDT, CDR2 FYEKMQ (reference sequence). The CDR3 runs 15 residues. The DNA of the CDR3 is TGTGCCAGCAGCCCCCGGGACCGAAACACAGATACGCAGTATTTT. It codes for CASSPRDRNTDTQYF.

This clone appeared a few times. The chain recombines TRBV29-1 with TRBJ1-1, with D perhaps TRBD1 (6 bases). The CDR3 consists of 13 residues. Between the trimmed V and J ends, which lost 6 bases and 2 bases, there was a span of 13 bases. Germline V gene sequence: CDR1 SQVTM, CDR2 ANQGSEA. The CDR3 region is CSVATGGNTEAFF. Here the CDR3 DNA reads TGCAGCGTCGCGACAGGTGGAAACACTGAAGCTTTCTTT. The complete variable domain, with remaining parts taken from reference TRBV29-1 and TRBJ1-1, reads SAVISQKPSRDICQRGTSLTIQCQVDSQVTMMFWYRQQPGQSLTLIATANQGSEATYESGFVIDKFPISRPNLTFSTLTVSNMSPEDSSIYLCSVATGGNTEAFFGQGTRLTVV.

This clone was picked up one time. The CDR3 nucleotides are TGTGCCAGCAGTGAGGCAGTTGCCGGGGAGCTGTTTTTT. Protein sequence: CASSEAVAGELFF. The chain couples TRBV9 to TRBJ2-2; D gene unclear. CDR3 size: 13 residues. Trimming shortened V by 5 bases and J by 6 bases, and 11 bases separated the two germline ends. CDR1 SGDLS and CDR2 YYNGEE come from the germline V gene.

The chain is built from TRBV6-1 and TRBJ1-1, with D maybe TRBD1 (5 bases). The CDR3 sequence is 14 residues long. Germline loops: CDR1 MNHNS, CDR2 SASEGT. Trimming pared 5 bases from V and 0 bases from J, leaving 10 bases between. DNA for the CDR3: TGTGCCAGCAGTCCACGACAGATGAACACTGAAGCTTTCTTT. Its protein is CASSPRQMNTEAFF.

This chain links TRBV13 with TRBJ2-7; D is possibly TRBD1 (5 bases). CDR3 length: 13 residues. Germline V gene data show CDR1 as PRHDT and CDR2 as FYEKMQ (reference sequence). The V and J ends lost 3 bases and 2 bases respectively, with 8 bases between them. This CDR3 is CASSLGRAYEQYF. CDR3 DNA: TGTGCCAGCAGCTTGGGCAGGGCCTACGAGCAGTACTTC.

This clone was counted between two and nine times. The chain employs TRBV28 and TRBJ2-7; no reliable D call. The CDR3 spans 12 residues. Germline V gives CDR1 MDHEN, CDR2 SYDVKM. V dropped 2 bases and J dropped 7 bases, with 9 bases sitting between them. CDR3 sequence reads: CASSLIFKEQYF. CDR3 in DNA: TGTGCCAGCAGTTTAATATTCAAAGAGCAGTACTTC. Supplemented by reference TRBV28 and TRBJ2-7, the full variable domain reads DVKVTQSSRYLVKRTGEKVFLECVQDMDHENMFWYRQDPGLGLRLIYFSYDVKMKEKGDIPEGYSVSREKKERFSLILESASTNQTSMYLCASSLIFKEQYFGPGTRLTVT.

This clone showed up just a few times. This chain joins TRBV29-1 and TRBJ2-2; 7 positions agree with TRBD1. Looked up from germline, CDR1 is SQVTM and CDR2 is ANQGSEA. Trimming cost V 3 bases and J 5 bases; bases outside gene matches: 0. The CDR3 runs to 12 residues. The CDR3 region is CSVDRGTGELFF. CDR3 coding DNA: TGCAGCGTTGACAGGGGGACCGGGGAGCTGTTTTTT.

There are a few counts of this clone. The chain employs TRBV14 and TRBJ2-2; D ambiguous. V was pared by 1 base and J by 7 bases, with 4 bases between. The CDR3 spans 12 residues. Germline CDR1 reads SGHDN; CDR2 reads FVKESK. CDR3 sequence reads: CASSQGVGELFF. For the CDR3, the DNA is TGTGCCAGCAGCCAAGGGGTCGGGGAGCTGTTTTTT.

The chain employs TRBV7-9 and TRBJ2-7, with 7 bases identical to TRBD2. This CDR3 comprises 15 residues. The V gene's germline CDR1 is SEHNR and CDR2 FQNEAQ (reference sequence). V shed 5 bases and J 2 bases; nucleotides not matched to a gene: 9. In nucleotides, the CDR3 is TGTGCCAGCAGCGCCGGGACTACACTGACCTACGAGCAGTACTTC. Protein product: CASSAGTTLTYEQYF.

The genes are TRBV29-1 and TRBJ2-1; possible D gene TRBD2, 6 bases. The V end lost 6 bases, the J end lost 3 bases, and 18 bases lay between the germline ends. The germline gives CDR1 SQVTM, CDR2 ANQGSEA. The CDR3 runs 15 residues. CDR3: CSVVLLAANYNEQFF. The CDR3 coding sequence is TGCAGCGTCGTACTACTAGCTGCCAACTACAATGAGCAGTTCTTC.

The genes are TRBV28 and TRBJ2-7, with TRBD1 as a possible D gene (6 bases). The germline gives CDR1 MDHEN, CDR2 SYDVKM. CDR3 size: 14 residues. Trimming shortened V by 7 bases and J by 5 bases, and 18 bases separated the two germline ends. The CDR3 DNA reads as TGTGCCAGCACTACGACGGGACAATGGGACGAGCAGTACTTC. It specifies CASTTTGQWDEQYF.

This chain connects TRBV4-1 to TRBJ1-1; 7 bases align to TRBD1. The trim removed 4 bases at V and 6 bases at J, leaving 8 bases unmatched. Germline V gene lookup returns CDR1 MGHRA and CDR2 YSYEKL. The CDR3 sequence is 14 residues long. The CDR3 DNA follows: TGCGCCAGCAGCCTAGGGGGCAGGGAGCCTGAAGCTTTCTTT. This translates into CASSLGGREPEAFF.

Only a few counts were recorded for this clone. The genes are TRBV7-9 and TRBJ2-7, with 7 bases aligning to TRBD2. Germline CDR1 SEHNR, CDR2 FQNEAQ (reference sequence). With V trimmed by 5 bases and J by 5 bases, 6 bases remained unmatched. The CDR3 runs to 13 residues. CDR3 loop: CASSPRGENEQYF. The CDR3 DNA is TGTGCCAGCAGCCCCCGGGGGGAGAACGAGCAGTACTTC.

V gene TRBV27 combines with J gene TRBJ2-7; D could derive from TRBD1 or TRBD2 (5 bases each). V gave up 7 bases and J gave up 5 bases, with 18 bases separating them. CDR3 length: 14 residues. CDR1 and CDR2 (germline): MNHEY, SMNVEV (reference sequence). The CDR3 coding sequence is TGTGCCAGCACCAGAGCAGGGACCCGAGACGAGCAGTACTTC. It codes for CASTRAGTRDEQYF.

The CDR3 coding sequence is TGTGCCAGCAGTCAGGGGGGGGCCTATGGCTACACCTTC. Translated, it gives CASSQGGAYGYTF. The chain links TRBV27 to TRBJ1-2; 7 nucleotides line up with TRBD1. This CDR3 spans 13 amino acids. Germline-derived CDR1 and CDR2 are MNHEY and SMNVEV (reference sequence). V trimming: 5 bases; J trimming: 4 bases; junction bases outside the gene matches: 4.

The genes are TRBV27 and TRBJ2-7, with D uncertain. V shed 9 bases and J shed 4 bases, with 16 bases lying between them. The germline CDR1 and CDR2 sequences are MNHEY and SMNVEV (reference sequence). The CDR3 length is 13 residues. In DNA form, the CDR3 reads TGTGCCAGTTCCTCCAGTCAGGTGTACGAGCAGTACTTC. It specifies CASSSSQVYEQYF.

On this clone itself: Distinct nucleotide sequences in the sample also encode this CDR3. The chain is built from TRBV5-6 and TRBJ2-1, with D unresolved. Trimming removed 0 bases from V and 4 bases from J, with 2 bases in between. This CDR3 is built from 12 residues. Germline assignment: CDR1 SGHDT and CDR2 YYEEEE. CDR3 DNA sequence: TGTGCCAGCAGCTTGGCTTACAATGAGCAGTTCTTC. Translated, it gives CASSLAYNEQFF.

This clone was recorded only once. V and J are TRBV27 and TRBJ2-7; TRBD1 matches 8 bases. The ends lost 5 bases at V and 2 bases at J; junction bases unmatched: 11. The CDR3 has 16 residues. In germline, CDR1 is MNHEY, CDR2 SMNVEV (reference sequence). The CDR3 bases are TGTGCCAGCAGTACACCGAGAGGGACAGGCACCTACGAGCAGTACTTC. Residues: CASSTPRGTGTYEQYF.

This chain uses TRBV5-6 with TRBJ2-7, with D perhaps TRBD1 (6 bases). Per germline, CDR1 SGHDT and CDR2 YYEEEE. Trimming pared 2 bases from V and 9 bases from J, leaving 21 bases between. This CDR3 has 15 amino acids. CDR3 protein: CASSFLDSNVFGQYF. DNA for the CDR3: TGTGCCAGCAGCTTCCTGGACAGTAATGTGTTTGGGCAGTACTTC.

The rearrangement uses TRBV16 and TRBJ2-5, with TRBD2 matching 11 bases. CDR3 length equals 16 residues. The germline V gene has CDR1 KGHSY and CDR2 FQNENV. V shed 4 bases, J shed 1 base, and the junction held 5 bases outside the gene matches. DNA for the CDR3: TGTGCCAGCAGCCGGGCGCTAGCGGGAGGCCAAGAGACCCAGTACTTC. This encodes CASSRALAGGQETQYF.